These 2 T cell receptor beta chains share one sample of origin, sequenced in a study of human T cells and chemical hapten exposure. TCRdb re-derived calls from the RACE reads in MiXCR, one entry per CDR3 protein. This sample has roughly 54,000 distinct CDR3 sequences, with 8.5% to 10% found just once. The time point here: patch test 2, 6 weeks after DPC sensitization. Specified treatment: therapeutic diphenylcyclopropenone sensitization with weekly scalp DPC. The material was whole blood, obtained in connection with sensitization to the hapten diphenylcyclopropenone (DPC). The origin of the receptors is a woman between 50 and 59 years old with alopecia areata. Some clones in this sample may be carry-over from other donors' samples.

V gene TRBV5-1 combines with J gene TRBJ2-3; TRBD1 matches 7 bases. V gave up 4 bases and J gave up 3 bases; unmatched junction bases: 5. The germline V gene has CDR1 SGHRS and CDR2 YFSETQ. The CDR3 has 14 amino acids. CDR3 amino acids: CASSPRQGTDTQYF. CDR3 in DNA: TGCGCCAGCAGCCCGAGACAGGGAACAGATACGCAGTATTTT.

This clonotype showed up just a few times. The CDR3 DNA follows: TGTGCCAGCACCACCCTCCACGAGCAGTACTTC. Its protein product is CASTTLHEQYF. V and J are TRBV28 and TRBJ2-7, with D hard to call. Germline-derived CDR1 and CDR2 are MDHEN and SYDVKM. The CDR3 has 11 amino acids. Trimming removed 7 bases at V and 5 bases at J, with 9 bases between.